This paragraph reports one T cell receptor beta chain. Separate cDNA molecules each had unique molecular identifiers attached to them. TCRdb ran MiXCR on the 5' RACE reads and lists one entry per CDR3 protein. The table records roughly 45,000 distinct CDR3 sequences, about 9.9% of them present only once. CDR1 MDHEN and CDR2 SYDVKM come from the germline V gene. There are 13 residues in the CDR3. V was cut by 6 bases and J by 7 bases, with 15 bases left in between. The entry originates in a study of early T cells in non-severe SARS-CoV-2 infection. At the level of the study: Sequenced material consisted of bulk RNA (from unsorted whole blood), and chains were unpaired.

Sequenced: whole blood. The sequence was collected from an adult who was a healthcare worker with PCR-confirmed SARS-CoV-2 infection or an uninfected control (not recorded which). The chain recombines TRBV28 with TRBJ1-2, with unresolved D. DNA for the CDR3: TGTGCCAGCAGAAGGGAGGAGGCTGCTGGCTACACCTTC. This translates into CASRREEAAGYTF.